This T cell receptor (beta chain) came from a study of cytomegalovirus exposure and HLA in healthy donors. Primers: 60 Vbeta forward and 13 Jbeta reverse. Method: immunoSEQ multiplex PCR; TCRdb's copy keeps in-frame clones and lacks some. Its listing shows 150,000 to 200,000 clones. The germline gives CDR1 SGHTA, CDR2 FQGNSA. The CDR3 has 15 amino acids. Deletions cut 1 base from V and 3 bases from J, with 10 bases between. Samples came from healthy bone marrow donors. Source material: PBMCs. The rearrangement joins TRBV7-2 to TRBJ2-1; D might be TRBD2 (6 bases). The receptor was isolated from a man younger than 40 in good health and CMV-seronegative. This CDR3 is CASSLVGGDYNEQFF. The CDR3 coding sequence is TGTGCCAGCAGCTTAGTGGGCGGGGACTACAATGAGCAGTTCTTC. Based on the CDR3 plus reference TRBV7-2 and TRBJ2-1, the full variable domain is GAGVSQSPSNKVTEKGKDVELRCDPISGHTALYWYRQSLGQGLEFLIYFQGNSAPDKSGLPSDRFSAERTGGSVSTLTIQRTQQEDSAVYLCASSLVGGDYNEQFFGPGTRLTVL.